This entry features one TCR beta chain sequence. The CDR3 consists of 15 residues. V dropped 6 bases and J dropped 4; count of bases not matched to a gene: 9. The data belong to a study of patients and donors after allogeneic stem cell transplantation. TCRdb recomputed calls from the RT-PCR reads with MiXCR, one row per CDR3 protein. The sample includes 920,000 or so distinct CDR3 sequences, about 20% seen only once; the top ten take 6%. The TCR sequence derives from a human donor who was either an allogeneic HSCT recipient or a stem cell or donor lymphocyte infusion donor (not recorded which). It is not recorded whose cells these are; they may come from a transplant donor. Sequencing was carried out using blood, either unsorted or a sorted T cell fraction (not recorded which). V usage is TRBV12-3 or TRBV12-4 and J usage is TRBJ1-5; 7 nucleotides align to TRBD1. CDR3 coding DNA: TGTGCCAGCAGCCCGCGGGACAGCCCGAATCAGCCCCAGCATTTT. It translates to CASSPRDSPNQPQHF.